Listed below are T cell receptor beta chains from one sample, sequenced in a study of T cell changes during pregnancy in multiple sclerosis. Some clones are missing from TCRdb's copy, which holds only in-frame ones; the method was immunoSEQ multiplex PCR. This table has 65,000 to 75,000 clones, approximately 90% appearing once. Sequences were derived from peripheral blood, sampled in the third trimester of pregnancy. The receptors stem from a female donor in good health, enrolled as a control in a pregnancy study. Each CDR3 is given with its conserved first and last residue. D genes are given only for firm matches. Size values are once, few and many counts, or a class for expanded clones, and some rows have none.

j_call: TRBJ2-7; v_call: TRBV6-6; clone_size: once; d_call: TRBD2; cdr3_aa: CASSKGGAGGDEQYF; cdr3_nt: TGTGCCAGCAGTAAAGGAGGAGCGGGGGGAGACGAGCAGTACTTC
j_call: TRBJ1-4; v_call: TRBV4-2; clone_size: few; d_call: TRBD1; cdr3_aa: CASSLNVQGANEKLFF; cdr3_nt: TGTGCCAGCAGCCTGAATGTGCAGGGGGCGAACGAAAAACTGTTTTTT
j_call: TRBJ1-1; v_call: TRBV9; clone_size: medium-sized; d_call: NA; cdr3_aa: CASSVADSLNTEAFF; cdr3_nt: TGTGCCAGCAGCGTAGCGGACAGTTTGAACACTGAAGCTTTCTTT
j_call: TRBJ1-1; v_call: TRBV7-2; clone_size: few; d_call: NA; cdr3_aa: CASSPEGAEAFF; cdr3_nt: TGTGCCAGCAGCCCCGAGGGGGCTGAAGCTTTCTTT
j_call: TRBJ2-1; v_call: TRBV4-3; clone_size: NA; d_call: NA; cdr3_aa: CASSHGEYNEQFF; cdr3_nt: TGCGCCAGCAGCCACGGGGAGTACAATGAGCAGTTCTTC
j_call: TRBJ1-5; v_call: TRBV19; clone_size: few; d_call: NA; cdr3_aa: CASSRRGLGARNQPQHF; cdr3_nt: TGTGCCAGTAGTCGACGGGGCCTGGGGGCACGCAATCAGCCCCAGCATTTT
j_call: TRBJ2-4; v_call: TRBV9; clone_size: NA; d_call: TRBD1; cdr3_aa: CASSVAGGGIQYF; cdr3_nt: TGTGCCAGCAGCGTAGCAGGGGGCGGCATTCAGTACTTC
j_call: TRBJ1-5; v_call: TRBV19; clone_size: once; d_call: TRBD1; cdr3_aa: CASSEGQGSQPQHF; cdr3_nt: TGTGCCAGTAGTGAGGGACAGGGGTCTCAGCCCCAGCATTTT
j_call: TRBJ1-1; v_call: TRBV19; clone_size: NA; d_call: TRBD1; cdr3_aa: CASSGPGQPNTEAFF; cdr3_nt: TGTGCCAGTAGTGGGCCGGGACAGCCTAACACTGAAGCTTTCTTT
j_call: TRBJ1-1; v_call: TRBV18; clone_size: NA; d_call: NA; cdr3_aa: CASSRDRNTEAFF; cdr3_nt: TGTGCCAGCTCTCGCGACAGAAACACTGAAGCTTTCTTT
j_call: TRBJ2-7; v_call: TRBV19; clone_size: NA; d_call: NA; cdr3_aa: CASSMGTSAYEQYF; cdr3_nt: TGTGCCAGTAGTATGGGGACTTCCGCCTACGAGCAGTACTTC
j_call: TRBJ1-2; v_call: TRBV28; clone_size: NA; d_call: NA; cdr3_aa: CASSPPKGNYGYTF; cdr3_nt: TGTGCCAGCAGTCCTCCGAAGGGGAACTATGGCTACACCTTC
j_call: TRBJ2-7; v_call: TRBV6-1; clone_size: NA; d_call: NA; cdr3_aa: CASSGAGRGEQYF; cdr3_nt: TGTGCCAGCAGTGGGGCAGGGCGAGGCGAGCAGTACTTC
j_call: TRBJ2-6; v_call: TRBV28; clone_size: NA; d_call: TRBD1; cdr3_aa: CASSRQGRGANVLTF; cdr3_nt: TGTGCCAGCAGCCGACAGGGCCGTGGGGCCAACGTCCTGACTTTC
j_call: TRBJ2-5; v_call: TRBV7-2; clone_size: NA; d_call: NA; cdr3_aa: CASSPAGETQYF; cdr3_nt: TGTGCCAGCAGCCCCGCCGGAGAGACCCAGTACTTC
j_call: TRBJ1-1; v_call: TRBV5-1; clone_size: NA; d_call: NA; cdr3_aa: CASSLGNRVDTEAFF; cdr3_nt: TGCGCCAGCAGCTTGGGAAACAGGGTGGACACTGAAGCTTTCTTT
j_call: TRBJ2-5; v_call: TRBV5-1; clone_size: NA; d_call: TRBD2; cdr3_aa: CASSLDAGGSETQYF; cdr3_nt: TGCGCCAGCAGCTTGGATGCGGGGGGGAGTGAGACCCAGTACTTC